Below are 20 T cell receptor beta chains sequenced from a single sample in a study of prognosis after radiotherapy for stage I lung cancer. From genomic DNA, two-round multiplex PCR was used to amplify TCR beta CDR3. Amplification in first-round PCR relied on primers specific to each TRBV and TRBJ gene. TCRdb recomputed calls from the multiplex PCR reads with MiXCR, one row per CDR3 protein. This sample has over 10,000 distinct CDR3 sequences; less than 50% occur once, and the top ten carry approximately 30%. This specimen was PBMCs, taken before or after stereotactic body radiation therapy (not recorded which). The receptor set was obtained from a donor aged 50 or older with non-small cell lung cancer.

In the case of this clonotype: A junction end diverges from the germline sequence, so it may reflect a read error. The genes are TRBV10-3 and TRBJ2-2; weak D call: TRBD2 (5 bases). The V gene's germline CDR1 is ENHRY and CDR2 SYGVKD. The CDR3 runs 14 residues. This chain's CDR3 is CAISTEINTGELFF. The CDR3 DNA follows: TGTGCCATCAGCACCGAGATAAACACCGGGGAGCTGTTCTTT.

The V and J genes are TRBV20-1 and TRBJ1-1; a possible D gene is TRBD1 (5 bases). The CDR3 totals 14 residues. Trimming took off 2 bases at V and 0 bases at J, with 10 bases between the two ends. Germline V gene data show CDR1 as DFQATT and CDR2 as SNEGSKA (reference sequence). The CDR3 DNA follows: TGCAGTGCTAGAAGCGACAGTATGAACACTGAAGCTTTCTTT. Encoded protein: CSARSDSMNTEAFF.

V is TRBV19 and J is TRBJ2-1, with 10 nucleotides matching TRBD2. Unmatched junction bases numbered 16, after V lost 5 bases and J lost 12 bases. The germline gives CDR1 LNHDA, CDR2 SQIVND (reference sequence). This CDR3 has 16 residues. CDR3 residues: CASSGLAGDGVRRQFF. CDR3 nucleotides: TGTGCCAGTAGTGGGCTAGCGGGAGACGGGGTAAGGCGGCAGTTCTTC.

By share, this clonotype ranks as large (0.1 to 1%). The J gene is TRBJ2-5, the V gene TRBV15; D unclear. Germline-derived CDR1 and CDR2 are LNHNV and YYDKDF (reference sequence). This CDR3 comprises 13 residues. V gave up 2 bases and J gave up 4 bases, with 8 bases separating them. The CDR3 here is CATSRIAGETQYF. For the CDR3, the DNA is TGTGCCACCAGCAGAATAGCTGGAGAGACCCAGTACTTC. Full variable domain (missing parts from reference TRBV15 and TRBJ2-5): DAMVIQNPRYQVTQFGKPVTLSCSQTLNHNVMYWYQQKSSQAPKLLFHYYDKDFNNEADTPDNFQSRRPNTSFCFLDIRSPGLGDTAMYLCATSRIAGETQYFGPGTRLLVL.

This clonotype has ten or more counts. The V and J genes are TRBV28 and TRBJ2-5, with TRBD2 identical over 11 bases. CDR1 and CDR2 (germline): MDHEN, SYDVKM. The ends lost 4 bases at V and 5 bases at J; junction bases unmatched: 9. CDR3 length equals 16 residues. CDR3 DNA sequence: TGTGCCAGCAGTTCATATAGCGGGAGGGCCCAGGAGACCCAGTACTTC. Translating gives CASSSYSGRAQETQYF.

In the case of this clonotype: This may be a read error: a much more frequent sequence differs by one nucleotide. The V call is TRBV20-1, the J call TRBJ2-5; no reliable D call. Trimming stripped 0 bases from V and 9 bases from J, with 8 bases between. From germline, CDR1 is DFQATT and CDR2 SNEGSKA (reference sequence). This CDR3 is built from 11 residues. Written as DNA, the CDR3 is TGCAGTGCTAGAGATATACATGCCCAGTACTTC. This encodes CSARDIHAQYF.

Comments on this clonotype: An end of the junction does not agree with germline; a read error may underlie this. The CDR3 loop reads CATNRGLAGRGGFEQYF. The CDR3 bases are TGCGCCACCAACAGGGGACTAGCGGGCCGCGGGGGCTTCGAGCAGTACTTC. The rearrangement links TRBV15 to TRBJ2-7, with 12 bases fitting TRBD2. CDR1 is LNHNV, CDR2 YYDKDF, per germline (reference sequence). The CDR3 has 17 amino acids.

This clonotype was seen once. With only one base between it and a far larger clone, this is likely a read error. CDR3 DNA: TGTGACAGCAGCCCCCGGGGAGGGAGTCATCAGCCCCAGCATTTT. Its translation is CDSSPRGGSHQPQHF. J is TRBJ1-5 and V is TRBV6-9; D is unclear. Germline values: CDR1 MNHGY, CDR2 SVAAGI. The CDR3 consists of 15 residues.

The rearrangement joins TRBV7-8 to TRBJ2-1, with D possibly being TRBD1 or TRBD2 (5 bases each). The CDR3 runs to 15 residues. Germline V gene lookup returns CDR1 SGHVS and CDR2 FQNEAQ. V lost 3 bases to trimming and J lost 0 bases, with 9 bases between them. DNA of the CDR3: TGTGCCAGCAGCTTTGGGACCGGCTCCTACAATGAGCAGTTCTTC. Its protein product is CASSFGTGSYNEQFF. The complete variable domain, with remaining parts taken from reference TRBV7-8 and TRBJ2-1, reads GAGVSQSPRYKVAKRGQDVALRCDPISGHVSLFWYQQALGQGPEFLTYFQNEAQLDKSGLPSDRFFAERPEGSVSTLKIQRTQQEDSAVYLCASSFGTGSYNEQFFGPGTRLTVL.

This clonotype is deemed medium-sized. This chain connects TRBV24-1 to TRBJ2-1, with TRBD2 matching 11 bases. CDR1 is KGHDR, CDR2 SFDVKD, per germline. The V and J ends lost 3 bases and 4 bases, in that order; junction bases with no gene match: 4. This CDR3 contains 16 residues. CDR3 DNA sequence: TGTGCCACCAGTGATCCAGGGACTAGCGGATACAATGAGCAGTTCTTC. Amino acid sequence: CATSDPGTSGYNEQFF.

On this clonotype: A far larger clone lies a single base away; this is likely a read error. The chain recombines TRBV7-2 with TRBJ2-2; the D gene could be TRBD1 or TRBD2 (6 bases each). The V gene lost 5 bases and the J gene lost 4 bases, with 17 bases spanning the gap. The CDR3 is 16 residues long. From germline, CDR1 is SGHTA and CDR2 FQGNSA. The CDR3 DNA reads TGTGCCAGCAGCCTCCTGGCCAGGGGAGGCACCGGGGAGCTGTTTTTT. It yields the protein CASSLLARGGTGELFF. The full variable domain, rest sourced from reference TRBV7-2 and TRBJ2-2, is GAGVSQSPSNKVTEKGKDVELRCDPISGHTALYWYRQSLGQGLEFLIYFQGNSAPDKSGLPSDRFSAERTGGSVSTLTIQRTQQEDSAVYLCASSLLARGGTGELFFGEGSRLTVL.

The rearrangement links TRBV25-1 to TRBJ2-1; possible D gene TRBD1, 7 bases. The CDR3 runs 17 residues. Germline V CDR1 and CDR2: MGHDK, SYGVNS. V dropped 2 bases and J dropped 13 bases, with 27 bases sitting between them. CDR3 in DNA: TGTGCCAGCAGTGAACCCAACTTAGAGGGGGCCCGGGGGAAACAGTTCTTC. This codes for CASSEPNLEGARGKQFF.

As regards this clonotype: Its ends do not fully match the called genes, so a read error is possible. The gene calls are TRBV28 and TRBJ1-5; D perhaps matches TRBD1 (5 bases). CDR1 is MDHEN and CDR2 is SYDVKM in the germline V gene. The CDR3 length is 11 residues. The CDR3 DNA reads as TGTGCCAGCAGTTTGGCCAGGGCCCATCATTTT. Translating gives CASSLARAHHF.

This clonotype is medium-sized in the sample. This sequence joins TRBV7-8 and TRBJ2-1, with TRBD2 identical over 7 bases. With V trimmed by 6 bases and J by 5 bases, 10 bases remained unmatched. The CDR3 totals 15 residues. Germline V CDR1 and CDR2: SGHVS, FQNEAQ. The chain's CDR3 is CASSQTGGTNNEQFF. The CDR3 DNA follows: TGTGCCAGCAGTCAGACGGGGGGAACTAACAATGAGCAGTTCTTC.

By its share, this clonotype is medium-sized. V and J are TRBV7-2 and TRBJ2-7; the D is unclear. Trimming removed 5 bases from V and 1 base from J, with 9 bases in between. The germline CDR1 and CDR2 sequences are SGHTA and FQGNSA. CDR3 length: 13 amino acids. CDR3 nucleotides: TGTGCCAGCAGCAACCTCCCATCCTACGAGCAGTACTTC. As protein: CASSNLPSYEQYF. Filled out from reference TRBV7-2 and TRBJ2-7, the complete variable domain reads GAGVSQSPSNKVTEKGKDVELRCDPISGHTALYWYRQSLGQGLEFLIYFQGNSAPDKSGLPSDRFSAERTGGSVSTLTIQRTQQEDSAVYLCASSNLPSYEQYFGPGTRLTVT.

This clonotype turned up a few times. The chain employs TRBV3-1 and TRBJ2-2; 12 bases are a match to TRBD2. Trimming took 3 bases from V and 4 from J; bases not matched to a gene: 6. The CDR3 sequence is 17 residues long. Germline CDR1 reads LGHDT; CDR2 reads YNNKEL (reference sequence). The CDR3 here is CASSQPRTSGITGELFF. The CDR3 DNA is TGTGCCAGCAGCCAGCCCAGGACTAGCGGGATCACCGGGGAGCTGTTTTTT. The full variable domain, in which reference TRBV3-1 and TRBJ2-2 provide the parts outside the CDR3, is DTAVSQTPKYLVTQMGNDKSIKCEQNLGHDTMYWYKQDSKKFLKIMFSYNNKELIINETVPNRFSPKSPDKAHLNLHINSLELGDSAVYFCASSQPRTSGITGELFFGEGSRLTVL.

With regard to this clonotype: The germline gene is not matched at one end of the junction; a read error may be the cause. CDR3 sequence (DNA): TGTGCCGGCAGCTTAGTGGCGGAGGGGGATGAGCAGTTCTTC. Encoded protein: CAGSLVAEGDEQFF. The rearrangement joins TRBV11-2 to TRBJ2-1; D is possibly TRBD1 or TRBD2 (6 bases each). The CDR3 has 14 amino acids. Germline V gene lookup returns CDR1 SGHAT and CDR2 FQNNGV.

The chain links TRBV29-1 to TRBJ2-5; 10 bases map to TRBD2. The V gene's germline CDR1 is SQVTM and CDR2 ANQGSEA. With V trimmed by 5 bases and J by 8 bases, 17 bases remained unmatched. The CDR3 consists of 16 residues. In DNA, the CDR3 is TGCAGCGTTTCTGGGCTAGCGGGAGTGGGCGGGGATACCCAGTACTTC. It encodes CSVSGLAGVGGDTQYF.

This clonotype appeared once. The chain joins TRBV5-6 to TRBJ2-5; D tentatively reads TRBD1 or TRBD2 (6 bases each). V gave up 6 bases and J gave up 4 bases, with 25 bases separating them. Germline V lookup: CDR1 SGHDT, CDR2 YYEEEE. The CDR3 has 17 residues. CDR3 amino acids: CASNSRGLAGVGETQYF. In DNA form, the CDR3 reads TGTGCCAGCAACTCCCGGGGGCTAGCAGGAGTTGGAGAGACCCAGTACTTC.

This clonotype is judged medium-sized. DNA of the CDR3: TGTGCCAGCAGCTCCAACGACAGGGGGTCTTACAATGAGCAGTTCTTC. This encodes CASSSNDRGSYNEQFF. J is TRBJ2-1 and V is TRBV7-8; 9 nucleotides match TRBD1. CDR1 and CDR2 (germline): SGHVS, FQNEAQ. The CDR3 totals 16 residues. V shed 4 bases and J 4 bases; nucleotides not matched to a gene: 8. Variable domain in full (rest from reference TRBV7-8 and TRBJ2-1): GAGVSQSPRYKVAKRGQDVALRCDPISGHVSLFWYQQALGQGPEFLTYFQNEAQLDKSGLPSDRFFAERPEGSVSTLKIQRTQQEDSAVYLCASSSNDRGSYNEQFFGPGTRLTVL.